This entry describes one TCR beta chain. The antigen is not known. Trimming stripped 0 bases from V and 9 bases from J, with 15 bases between. The CDR3 is made up of 15 amino acids. The germline gives CDR1 MNHEY, CDR2 SVGAGI. This record belongs to a study of cytomegalovirus exposure and HLA in healthy donors. Study context: Researchers found that around 80% of almost 400 genotyped donors fell within the Caucasian-associated ancestry cluster.

Primers: 60 Vbeta forward and 13 Jbeta reverse. This table comes from immunoSEQ multiplex PCR, and its TCRdb copy is limited to in-frame clones, with some not included. The sample has under 130,000 clones; 75% to 85% are singletons. The study, taken as a whole, reports: Apparent HLA restriction characterized most CMV-associated TCR beta chains in a later analysis. Earlier findings revealed that most TCR beta V segments proved productive either about 87% or about 30% of the time. Later analysis demonstrated an association between a missense DCLRE1C variant and TCR beta V- and J-gene trimming.

The receptor was isolated from a woman under 30 in good health and CMV-seropositive. The chain has TRBV6-5 and TRBJ2-4; weak D call: TRBD1 (6 bases). The specimen was PBMCs. The CDR3 DNA follows: TGTGCCAGCAGTTACTCGGCGCTAGGGGGTGGCATTCAGTACTTC. This translates into CASSYSALGGGIQYF.